This T cell receptor (beta chain) originates from a study of CD8+CD57+ T cells in acquired aplastic anemia. CD8+CD57+ cell expansion, shown by flow cytometry, had occurred in the patients selected for sequencing. Among the patients, all had severe acquired aplastic anemia. Blood came from patients not yet given any therapy. This clonotype was picked up many times. The CDR3 totals 20 residues. Germline CDR1 is LNHNV and CDR2 is YYDKDF (reference sequence). V gave up 2 bases and J gave up 1 base; unmatched junction bases: 15. Genomic DNA, the template, was used for profiling of the TCR beta VDJ and CDR3. TCRdb re-called the reads through MiXCR, storing one row per CDR3 protein. The sample shows under 350,000 distinct CDR3 sequences, around three fifths of them seen only once.

The V and J genes are TRBV15 and TRBJ1-1; TRBD1 aligns across 11 bases. The sequencing sample was made of sorted CD4+, CD8+, or CD8+CD57+ T cells (not recorded which) from PBMCs. The TCR sequence derives from a human donor with aplastic anemia. The CDR3 loop reads CATSRLNRGQGAWKNTEAFF. DNA of the CDR3: TGTGCCACCAGCAGACTCAACCGAGGACAGGGGGCATGGAAGAACACTGAAGCTTTCTTT.